These 26 T cell receptor beta chains were sequenced from one sample in a study of response to subunit inactivated influenza vaccine. TCRdb re-called the RT-PCR reads through MiXCR, storing one row per CDR3 protein. The sample includes about 540,000 distinct CDR3 sequences, approximately 24% of them seen just once. Separately, the same data were catalogued under a study of T cells expressing NK-cell markers. That work states: UMI-tagged 5'RACE template switching yielded the TCR beta cDNA.

Sequenced material: CD4+ T cells sorted from PBMCs, taken roughly 12 days after vaccination. These receptor sequences come from a man aged 45-65 years who received an inactivated influenza vaccine.

This clonotype was observed a handful of times. The chain has TRBV4-1 and TRBJ2-7; D may be TRBD2 (6 bases). The CDR3 is 16 amino acids. Germline V lookup: CDR1 MGHRA, CDR2 YSYEKL. V was clipped by 2 bases and J by 2 bases, with 16 bases between them. The CDR3 loop reads CASSQSLRGLTYEQYF. CDR3 bases: TGCGCCAGCAGCCAATCGCTGCGGGGCCTTACCTACGAGCAGTACTTC.

The chain recombines TRBV5-6 with TRBJ1-1; unclear D gene. CDR1 is SGHDT, CDR2 YYEEEE, per germline. CDR3 length: 13 amino acids. Trimming removed 0 bases at V and 6 bases at J, with 9 bases between. CDR3 in amino acids: CASSLASSAEAFF. CDR3 in DNA: TGTGCCAGCAGCTTGGCCTCGAGCGCTGAAGCTTTCTTT. The whole variable domain, filled in from reference TRBV5-6 and TRBJ1-1, reads DAGVTQSPTHLIKTRGQQVTLRCSPKSGHDTVSWYQQALGQGPQFIFQYYEEEERQRGNFPDRFSGHQFPNYSSELNVNALLLGDSALYLCASSLASSAEAFFGQGTRLTVV.

The CDR3 loop is CASSLTNLREQYF. The CDR3, as DNA: TGTGCCAGCAGCTTAACGAATCTACGCGAGCAGTACTTC. The chain is built from TRBV7-3 and TRBJ2-7; D is ambiguous. Trimming pared 0 bases from V and 6 bases from J, leaving 9 bases between. The length of the CDR3 is 13 residues. Germline V gene sequence: CDR1 SGHTA, CDR2 FQGTGA.

A few counts support this clonotype. J is TRBJ2-1 and V is TRBV23-1; D is unclear. TRBV23-1 is flagged as an ORF with uncertain function. The CDR3 runs to 17 residues. V was shortened by 1 base and J by 5 bases, with 18 bases between the two germline ends. Written as DNA, the CDR3 is TGCGCCAGCAGTCAATTTAGTGGCTCACATTCCCACAATGAGCAGTTCTTC. Protein sequence: CASSQFSGSHSHNEQFF.

The sample holds a few counts of this clonotype. The rearrangement uses TRBV12-3 or TRBV12-4 and TRBJ1-2; unclear D gene. Deletions cut 6 bases from V and 0 bases from J, with 14 bases between. The CDR3 is 15 residues long. CDR3 DNA sequence: TGTGCCAGCAGCTTCGGGCAGCCCTCTAACTATGGCTACACCTTC. Translating gives CASSFGQPSNYGYTF.

This clonotype appeared a single time. The chain combines TRBV5-6 with TRBJ2-7; D not certain. The V end was cut by 0 bases, the J end by 6 bases, with 13 bases between. Germline assignment: CDR1 SGHDT and CDR2 YYEEEE. The CDR3 totals 14 residues. CDR3 sequence reads: CASSLVGMLVEQYF. As DNA, the CDR3 is TGTGCCAGCAGCTTGGTGGGAATGCTGGTCGAGCAGTACTTC.

This rearrangement joins TRBV20-1 to TRBJ2-7; a possible D gene is TRBD1 (6 bases). The ends were cut back, 6 bases at V and 3 bases at J, with 12 bases in the middle. The germline CDR1 and CDR2 sequences are DFQATT and SNEGSKA (reference sequence). The CDR3 loop spans 12 amino acids. As DNA, the CDR3 is TGCAGTGCCAAACTGGACAGCTACGAGCAGTACTTC. The encoded protein is CSAKLDSYEQYF.

The chain combines TRBV14 with TRBJ2-2; possibly TRBD2 for D (5 bases). The CDR3 loop spans 14 amino acids. Between the trimmed V and J ends, which lost 5 bases and 6 bases, there was a span of 13 bases. Germline loops: CDR1 SGHDN, CDR2 FVKESK. CDR3 coding DNA: TGTGCCAGCAGCTTCGGCCCCGGGGCCGGGGAGCTGTTTTTT. This encodes CASSFGPGAGELFF.

This clonotype was detected only a few times. This chain joins TRBV7-2 and TRBJ2-4; maybe TRBD1 (6 bases). CDR1 is SGHTA and CDR2 is FQGNSA in the germline V gene. The V gene lost 4 bases and the J gene lost 5 bases, with 12 bases spanning the gap. The CDR3 has 14 amino acids. The CDR3 DNA is TGTGCCAGCAGCTCCCCCGGGACACAAAACATTCAGTACTTC. Protein product: CASSSPGTQNIQYF.

V is TRBV10-3 and J is TRBJ1-5; D is perhaps TRBD1 (5 bases). Between the trimmed V and J ends, which lost 10 bases and 1 base, there was a span of 11 bases. The CDR3 consists of 13 residues. Germline CDR1 and CDR2: ENHRY and SYGVKD. CDR3: CATSRDSNQPQHF. The CDR3 DNA sequence: TGTGCCACATCACGGGACAGCAATCAGCCCCAGCATTTT.

The rearrangement links TRBV6-1 to TRBJ2-5; D might be TRBD1 (5 bases). Trimming stripped 6 bases from V and 4 bases from J, with 12 bases between. CDR1 and CDR2 from the germline V gene are MNHNS and SASEGT. The CDR3 is made up of 13 amino acids. The CDR3 is CASRMDTRETQYF. CDR3 in DNA: TGTGCCAGCAGGATGGACACCCGAGAGACCCAGTACTTC.

A word on this clonotype: Germline is not matched at one junction end, which may reflect a read error. This sequence joins TRBV10-3 and TRBJ2-3; D assignment may be TRBD1 or TRBD2 (5 bases each). Germline V gene lookup returns CDR1 ENHRY and CDR2 SYGVKD. This CDR3 spans 13 amino acids. CDR3: CAIRPGTSDTQNF. CDR3 nucleotides: TGTGCCATCAGGCCCGGGACCTCAGATACGCAGAATTTT.

This chain connects TRBV3-1 to TRBJ1-2; unclear D gene. V lost 1 base and J 4 bases, leaving 16 bases between the germline ends. CDR1 and CDR2 from the germline V gene are LGHDT and YNNKEL (reference sequence). The CDR3 contains 16 residues. CDR3 region: CASSQVGSWFSYGYTF. CDR3 nucleotide sequence: TGTGCCAGCAGCCAAGTGGGGTCCTGGTTCAGCTATGGCTACACCTTC.

The J gene is TRBJ2-5, the V gene TRBV11-2; 7 nucleotides match TRBD2. CDR1 is SGHAT, CDR2 FQNNGV, per germline. V gave up 1 base and J gave up 2 bases; unmatched junction bases: 7. The CDR3 extends over 16 amino acids. In DNA, the CDR3 is TGTGCCAGCAGCTTAGCTGCAGCGGGATCACAAGAGACCCAGTACTTC. Its protein product is CASSLAAAGSQETQYF.

The chain couples TRBV19 to TRBJ1-5; D is unresolved. CDR1 and CDR2 (germline): LNHDA, SQIVND (reference sequence). V was trimmed by 1 base and J by 9 bases, leaving 16 bases between them. There are 15 residues in the CDR3. CDR3 loop: CASSIGNTVRSPQHF. Written as DNA, the CDR3 is TGTGCCAGTAGTATAGGGAACACGGTTCGATCGCCCCAGCATTTT.

The chain uses TRBV28 and TRBJ2-1, with 7 positions matching TRBD1. This CDR3 has 16 amino acids. Germline lookup yields CDR1 MDHEN and CDR2 SYDVKM. Unmatched junction bases numbered 19, after V lost 5 bases and J lost 12 bases. The CDR3 loop is CASSDPGQVERTRQFF. For the CDR3, the DNA is TGTGCCAGCAGTGATCCCGGACAGGTGGAAAGGACAAGGCAGTTCTTC.

CDR3 sequence: CASTRAGGVNEQYF. DNA for the CDR3: TGTGCCAGCACCCGGGCCGGGGGCGTGAACGAGCAGTACTTC. The rearrangement joins TRBV7-9 to TRBJ2-7; D tentatively reads TRBD1 or TRBD2 (6 bases each). This CDR3 is 14 amino acids long. V dropped 7 bases and J dropped 5 bases, with 18 bases sitting between them. Germline assignment: CDR1 SEHNR and CDR2 FQNEAQ (reference sequence).

The V call is TRBV7-9, the J call TRBJ1-2, with D hard to call. The germline CDR1 and CDR2 sequences are SEHNR and FQNEAQ (reference sequence). Trimming removed 5 bases from V and 5 bases from J, with 12 bases in between. CDR3 size: 13 residues. The CDR3 sequence is CASSLGNSYGYTF. The CDR3 coding sequence is TGTGCCAGCAGCCTCGGGAACTCATATGGCTACACCTTC.

The chain combines TRBV6-1 with TRBJ1-5, with TRBD1 matching over 8 bases. The junction had 6 bases not matched to a gene; V was cut back by 7 bases and J by 4 bases. Germline CDR1 reads MNHNS; CDR2 reads SASEGT. The CDR3 loop spans 14 amino acids. The CDR3 coding sequence is TGTGCCAGCATGTCCAGGGGGCAAAATCAGCCCCAGCATTTT. It specifies CASMSRGQNQPQHF.

In its sample, this clonotype was seen a few times. V is TRBV30 and J is TRBJ1-6; 8 nucleotides line up with TRBD1. This CDR3 is 12 amino acids long. J gave up 13 bases and V 3 bases, and 5 bases lay outside the gene matches. Per germline, CDR1 GTSNPN and CDR2 SVGIG (reference sequence). For the CDR3, the DNA is TGTGCCTGGAGAGACACAGGGGGTCCCCTCCACTTT. As protein: CAWRDTGGPLHF. Looking up the rest from reference TRBV30 and TRBJ1-6 gives the full variable domain: SQTIHQWPATLVQPVGSPLSLECTVEGTSNPNLYWYRQAAGRGLQLLFYSVGIGQISSEVPQNLSASRPQDRQFILSSKKLLLSDSGFYLCAWRDTGGPLHFGNGTRLTVT.

This clonotype appeared a few times. The chain is built from TRBV6-1 and TRBJ1-1; a possible D gene is TRBD1 (5 bases). Germline V gene data show CDR1 as MNHNS and CDR2 as SASEGT. The CDR3 loop spans 13 amino acids. Between the trimmed V and J ends, which lost 7 bases and 5 bases, there was a span of 14 bases. The CDR3 sequence: CASTDTLRTEAFF. CDR3 in DNA: TGTGCCAGCACGGACACCCTTCGGACTGAAGCTTTCTTT.

The chain joins TRBV2 to TRBJ1-1; possibly TRBD1 for D (5 bases). The V gene lost 7 bases and the J gene lost 4 bases, with 13 bases spanning the gap. Germline-derived CDR1 and CDR2 are SNHLY and FYNNEI. The CDR3 has 13 amino acids. This chain's CDR3 is CASNRGGGTEAFF. DNA of the CDR3: TGTGCCAGCAATCGGGGGGGTGGCACTGAAGCTTTCTTT.

The V and J genes are TRBV11-2 and TRBJ2-7, with 14 bases fitting TRBD2. Per germline, CDR1 SGHAT and CDR2 FQNNGV. The CDR3 totals 18 residues. J gave up 4 bases and V 4 bases, and 12 bases lay outside the gene matches. Written as DNA, the CDR3 is TGTGCCAGCAGCTGGGGACTAGCGGGAGTAAGAAGGGGGTACGAGCAGTACTTC. This encodes CASSWGLAGVRRGYEQYF.

Ten or more counts support this clonotype. This chain links TRBV29-1 with TRBJ2-5; possible D gene TRBD2, 5 bases. The V gene's germline CDR1 is SQVTM and CDR2 ANQGSEA. V was trimmed by 4 bases and J by 4 bases, leaving 16 bases between them. The CDR3 totals 14 residues. The CDR3 reads CSVVFVDYPETQYF. CDR3 nucleotides: TGCAGCGTTGTTTTTGTAGACTATCCAGAGACCCAGTACTTC.

The CDR3: CSARDLERMNTGELFF. Here the CDR3 DNA reads TGCAGTGCTAGAGATCTTGAGCGGATGAACACCGGGGAGCTGTTTTTT. V usage is TRBV20-1 and J usage is TRBJ2-2; possible D gene TRBD2, 5 bases. Germline V gene sequence: CDR1 DFQATT, CDR2 SNEGSKA (reference sequence). The CDR3 extends over 16 amino acids. Trimming left V 0 bases short and J 1 base short, with 12 bases between.

There are a few counts of this clonotype. The chain carries TRBV5-1 and TRBJ1-1, with 8 bases identical to TRBD1. The CDR3 has 15 amino acids. Per the germline V gene, CDR1 is SGHRS and CDR2 is YFSETQ. The ends lost 4 bases at V and 5 bases at J; junction bases unmatched: 10. The CDR3 DNA follows: TGCGCCAGCAGCCAGCTGGTACAGGGGGGAACTGAAGCTTTCTTT. It translates to CASSQLVQGGTEAFF.